This T cell receptor beta chain is drawn from a study of spatial heterogeneity in lung cancer. The study, taken as a whole, reports: Expanded alpha and beta TCR counts within tumors tracked tumor mutation counts. Tracking of ubiquitous and regional nonsynonymous mutations by counts of ubiquitous and regional expanded TCRs, respectively, was seen.

Time point: sample taken at primary tumor resection. The donor population consisted of approximately 79 patients with untreated, early-stage non-small cell lung cancer. Sequencing of whole RNA from tumor, nontumor lung or frozen PBMC involved no sorting. The study tagged each TCR cDNA molecule with a unique molecular identifier. One entry per CDR3 protein results from TCRdb running MiXCR on the 5' RACE reads. This repertoire shows about 13,000 distinct CDR3 sequences, over 3% found once; its top ten account for around 8%. Notes on this clonotype: Its antigen remains unidentified.

CDR3 length equals 17 residues. Germline CDR1 MGHDK, CDR2 SYGVNS. V lost 2 bases and J lost 5; bases outside the gene matches: 12. The rearrangement links TRBV25-1 to TRBJ2-1, with 7 bases identical to TRBD1. Sequencing was performed on lung tumor tissue, taken at surgery. The TCR was taken from a male donor with early-stage non-small cell lung cancer. The CDR3 DNA sequence: TGTGCCAGCAGTGAAACAGGTCCGACAGGGAGCGACAATGAGCAGTTCTTC. The encoded protein is CASSETGPTGSDNEQFF.